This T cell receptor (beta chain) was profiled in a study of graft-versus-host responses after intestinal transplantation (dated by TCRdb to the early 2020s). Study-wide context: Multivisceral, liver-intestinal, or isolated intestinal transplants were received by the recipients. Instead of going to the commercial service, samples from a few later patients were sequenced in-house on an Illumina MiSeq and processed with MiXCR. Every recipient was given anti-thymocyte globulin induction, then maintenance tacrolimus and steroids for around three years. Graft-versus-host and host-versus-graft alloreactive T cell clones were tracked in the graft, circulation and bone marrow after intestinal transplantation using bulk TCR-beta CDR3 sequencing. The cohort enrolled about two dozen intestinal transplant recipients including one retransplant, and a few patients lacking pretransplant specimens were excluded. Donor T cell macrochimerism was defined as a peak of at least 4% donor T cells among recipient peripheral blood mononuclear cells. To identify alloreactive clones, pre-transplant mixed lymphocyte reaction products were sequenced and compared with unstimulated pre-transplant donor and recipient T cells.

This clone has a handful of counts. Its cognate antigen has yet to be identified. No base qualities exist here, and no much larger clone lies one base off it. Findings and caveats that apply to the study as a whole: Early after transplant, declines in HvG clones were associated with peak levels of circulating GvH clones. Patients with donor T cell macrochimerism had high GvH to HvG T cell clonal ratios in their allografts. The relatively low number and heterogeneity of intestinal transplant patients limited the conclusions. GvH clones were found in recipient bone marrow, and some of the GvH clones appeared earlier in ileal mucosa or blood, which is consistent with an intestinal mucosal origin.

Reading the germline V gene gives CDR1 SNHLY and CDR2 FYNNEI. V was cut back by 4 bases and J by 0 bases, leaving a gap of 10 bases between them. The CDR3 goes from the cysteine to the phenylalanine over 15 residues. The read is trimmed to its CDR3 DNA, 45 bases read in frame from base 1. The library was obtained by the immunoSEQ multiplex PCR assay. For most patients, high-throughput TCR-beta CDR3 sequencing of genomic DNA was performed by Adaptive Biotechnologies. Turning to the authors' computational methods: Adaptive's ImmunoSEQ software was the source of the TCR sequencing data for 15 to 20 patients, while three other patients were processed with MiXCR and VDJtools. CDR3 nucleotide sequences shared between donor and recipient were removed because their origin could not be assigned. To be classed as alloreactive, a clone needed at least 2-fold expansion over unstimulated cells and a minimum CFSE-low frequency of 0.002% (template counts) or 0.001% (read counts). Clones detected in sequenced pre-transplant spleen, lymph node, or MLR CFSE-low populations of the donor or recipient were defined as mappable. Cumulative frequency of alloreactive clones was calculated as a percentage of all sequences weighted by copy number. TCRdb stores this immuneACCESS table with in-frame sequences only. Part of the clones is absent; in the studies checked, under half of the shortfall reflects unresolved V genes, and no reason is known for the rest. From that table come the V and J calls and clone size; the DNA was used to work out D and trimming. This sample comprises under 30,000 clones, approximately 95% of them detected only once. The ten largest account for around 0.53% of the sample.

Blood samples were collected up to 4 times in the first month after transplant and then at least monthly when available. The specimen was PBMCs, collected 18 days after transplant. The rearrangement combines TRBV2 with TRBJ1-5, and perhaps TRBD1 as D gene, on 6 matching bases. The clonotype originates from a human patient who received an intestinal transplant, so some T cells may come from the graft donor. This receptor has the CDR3 CASSGDRYSNQPQHF. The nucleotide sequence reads TGTGCCAGCAGTGGCGACAGGTATAGCAATCAGCCCCAGCATTTT.